Each of the 3 T cell receptor beta chains below was sequenced from the same sample in a study of T cell repertoires in cytomegalovirus infection. A single record per CDR3 protein comes from TCRdb applying MiXCR to the reads. The table shows under 800,000 distinct CDR3 sequences, with 24% occurring only once. Sequenced material: CD8+ T cells from PBMCs. These receptors were obtained from a human donor in good health (CMV status not recorded). Some clones in this sample may be carry-over from other donors' samples.

The genes are TRBV12-5 and TRBJ1-2; TRBD1 might be the D (5 bases). The V end was cut by 6 bases, the J end by 4 bases, with 15 bases between. There are 14 residues in the CDR3. CDR1 and CDR2 from the germline V gene are LGHNT and FRNRAP. CDR3 region: CASGSRAHIYGYTF. Here the CDR3 DNA reads TGTGCTAGTGGATCCAGGGCGCACATCTATGGCTACACCTTC.

The chain employs TRBV7-9 and TRBJ1-3; D remains unclear. Between the trimmed V and J ends, which lost 7 bases and 2 bases, there was a span of 12 bases. The germline V gene has CDR1 SEHNR and CDR2 FQNEAQ (reference sequence). This CDR3 spans 14 amino acids. The chain's CDR3 is CASIRVGPGNTIYF. The CDR3 DNA follows: TGTGCCAGCATTAGGGTTGGGCCTGGAAACACCATATATTTT.

In its sample, this clonotype was seen many times. The chain joins TRBV28 to TRBJ2-1, with TRBD2 identical over 13 bases. Germline CDR1 reads MDHEN; CDR2 reads SYDVKM. After removal of 6 bases from V and 6 bases from J, the junction contained 5 bases not matched to a gene. The CDR3 totals 15 residues. The DNA for the CDR3 is TGTGCCAGCAGAAGACTAGCGGGGGGCTCCAATGAGCAGTTCTTC. It specifies CASRRLAGGSNEQFF.